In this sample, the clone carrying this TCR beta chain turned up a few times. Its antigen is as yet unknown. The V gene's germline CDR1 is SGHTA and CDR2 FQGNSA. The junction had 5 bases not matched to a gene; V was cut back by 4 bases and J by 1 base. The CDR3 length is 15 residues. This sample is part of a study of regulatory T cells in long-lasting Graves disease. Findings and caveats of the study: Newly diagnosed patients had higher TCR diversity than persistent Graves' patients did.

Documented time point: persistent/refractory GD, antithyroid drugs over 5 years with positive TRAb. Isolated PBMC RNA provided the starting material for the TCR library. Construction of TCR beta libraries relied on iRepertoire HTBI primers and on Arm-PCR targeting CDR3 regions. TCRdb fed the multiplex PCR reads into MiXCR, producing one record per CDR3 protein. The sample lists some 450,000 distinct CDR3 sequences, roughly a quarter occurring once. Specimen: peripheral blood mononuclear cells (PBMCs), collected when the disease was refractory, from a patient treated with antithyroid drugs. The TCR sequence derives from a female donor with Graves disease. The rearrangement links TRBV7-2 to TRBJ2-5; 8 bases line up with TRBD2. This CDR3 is CASSSSGGPQETQYF. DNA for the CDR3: TGTGCCAGCAGCTCAAGCGGGGGCCCCCAAGAGACCCAGTACTTC.